These 21 T cell receptor beta chains share one sample of origin, sequenced in a study of human T cells and chemical hapten exposure. Time point of the sample: patch test 1, 2 weeks after DPC sensitization. Treatment here: therapeutic diphenylcyclopropenone sensitization with weekly scalp DPC. MiXCR, applied by TCRdb to the RACE reads, yields one record per CDR3 protein. Here the sample spans 300,000 to 450,000 distinct CDR3 sequences, roughly 4.8% being singletons. This specimen was whole blood, taken in connection with sensitization to the hapten diphenylcyclopropenone (DPC). The receptors stem from a woman aged 45-65 years with alopecia areata. Some clones in this sample may be carry-over from other donors' samples.

This clonotype was observed many times. The chain uses TRBV20-1 and TRBJ2-7; 8 bases align to TRBD2. The CDR3 has 14 amino acids. V gave up 7 bases and J gave up 6 bases; unmatched junction bases: 14. In germline, CDR1 is DFQATT, CDR2 SNEGSKA (reference sequence). The CDR3 region has the DNA TGCAGTGGTTCCCCCGGGAGGGGCGGGCTCGAGCAGTACTTC. Translation: CSGSPGRGGLEQYF.

This clonotype occurred many times. This rearrangement joins TRBV9 to TRBJ1-1; D unresolved. V was pared by 4 bases and J by 1 base, with 17 bases between. The CDR3 has 16 amino acids. CDR1 and CDR2 (germline): SGDLS, YYNGEE. DNA for the CDR3: TGTGCCAGCAGCCCGCTTACACCTATCACGAACACTGAAGCTTTCTTT. Translated, it gives CASSPLTPITNTEAFF.

This clonotype was seen ten or more times. The J gene is TRBJ2-2, the V gene TRBV6-6, with D perhaps TRBD1 (5 bases). V was cut by 2 bases and J by 7 bases, with 8 bases left in between. CDR1 MNHNY and CDR2 SVGAGI come from the germline V gene (reference sequence). The CDR3 runs 13 residues. CDR3 DNA sequence: TGTGCCAGCAGTTACCCAGGGATCGGGGAGCTGTTTTTT. Its translation: CASSYPGIGELFF.

This clonotype showed up many times. The chain combines TRBV2 with TRBJ2-7; 7 bases line up with TRBD2. This CDR3 spans 15 amino acids. Trimming cost V 10 bases and J 2 bases; bases outside gene matches: 14. Per the germline V gene, CDR1 is SNHLY and CDR2 is FYNNEI. The CDR3 sequence is CATRARGEATYEQYF. CDR3 sequence (DNA): TGTGCCACAAGAGCACGGGGGGAGGCCACCTACGAGCAGTACTTC.

At least ten counts were recorded for this clonotype. This chain joins TRBV20-1 and TRBJ1-1; 9 nucleotides align to TRBD1. The CDR3 runs to 16 residues. The junction had 9 bases not matched to a gene; V was cut back by 0 bases and J by 4 bases. Germline V CDR1 and CDR2: DFQATT, SNEGSKA (reference sequence). The DNA for the CDR3 is TGCAGTGCTAGAGATCTATATGACAGGGGGGCCACTGAAGCTTTCTTT. As protein: CSARDLYDRGATEAFF.

Many counts were recorded for this clonotype. V is TRBV3-1 and J is TRBJ2-2; 7 bases are a match to TRBD1. J lost 2 bases, V lost 4 bases, and 7 bases had no gene match. The CDR3 runs 16 residues. Germline CDR1 is LGHDT and CDR2 is YNNKEL (reference sequence). CDR3 loop: CASSPNRGLNTGELFF. The CDR3, as DNA: TGTGCCAGCAGCCCCAACAGGGGTCTAAACACCGGGGAGCTGTTTTTT.

This clonotype was seen only a few times. The chain is built from TRBV15 and TRBJ2-1; D might be TRBD1 (7 bases). Germline CDR1 is LNHNV and CDR2 is YYDKDF (reference sequence). The CDR3 length is 17 residues. V lost 0 bases and J 8 bases, leaving 20 bases between the germline ends. The CDR3 loop is CATSRDRGPGGGDEQFF. CDR3 in DNA: TGTGCCACCAGCAGAGATAGGGGCCCAGGGGGAGGCGATGAGCAGTTCTTC.

This CDR3 reads CASRGSRGGTGYGYTF. CDR3 sequence (DNA): TGTGCCAGCAGGGGTTCGAGGGGCGGAACCGGGTATGGCTACACCTTC. The chain is built from TRBV6-5 and TRBJ1-2, with D maybe TRBD1 (5 bases). V lost 6 bases to trimming and J lost 5 bases, with 22 bases between them. CDR1 is MNHEY and CDR2 is SVGAGI in the germline V gene. The CDR3 runs to 16 residues.

At least ten counts were recorded for this clonotype. The chain employs TRBV4-2 and TRBJ2-7; tentatively, D is TRBD2 (6 bases). Germline V CDR1 and CDR2: LGHNA, YNFKEQ. There are 14 residues in the CDR3. Trimming shortened V by 4 bases and J by 2 bases, and 12 bases separated the two germline ends. The CDR3 loop is CASSLRDSTYEQYF. In nucleotides, the CDR3 is TGTGCCAGCAGCCTCCGGGACTCCACCTACGAGCAGTACTTC.

This clonotype turned up a few times. The V call is TRBV20-1, the J call TRBJ2-1, with TRBD2 identical over 9 bases. Germline loops: CDR1 DFQATT, CDR2 SNEGSKA (reference sequence). This CDR3 region has 16 residues. The junction had 12 bases not matched to a gene; V was cut back by 7 bases and J by 2 bases. CDR3 sequence reads: CSVLRFSGGTYNEQFF. In DNA form, the CDR3 reads TGCAGTGTACTGAGATTTAGCGGGGGAACCTACAATGAGCAGTTCTTC.

This clonotype was observed a few times. The rearrangement joins TRBV12-3 or TRBV12-4 to TRBJ1-1, with D possibly being TRBD1 (6 bases). The germline V and J ends were trimmed by 8 bases and 5 bases, with 12 bases remaining between them. The CDR3 is 12 amino acids. In DNA form, the CDR3 reads TGTGCCAGCGCCGGGGGGCGGACTGAAGCTTTCTTT. This codes for CASAGGRTEAFF.

This clonotype was recorded many times. The chain employs TRBV29-1 and TRBJ2-1, with a tentative D call TRBD2 (5 bases). The CDR3 loop spans 13 amino acids. With 1 base removed from V and 8 bases from J, the gap between germline ends came to 12 bases. Germline assignment: CDR1 SQVTM and CDR2 ANQGSEA. CDR3 in amino acids: CSVEGAGGHEQFF. The CDR3 coding sequence is TGCAGCGTTGAAGGGGCCGGAGGTCATGAGCAGTTCTTC.

In its sample, this clonotype was seen a few times. This sequence joins TRBV5-5 and TRBJ2-1, with 10 bases that match TRBD1. The CDR3 extends over 17 amino acids. The trim removed 4 bases at V and 5 bases at J, leaving 12 bases unmatched. Germline V gene data show CDR1 as SGHKS and CDR2 as YYEKEE (reference sequence). This chain's CDR3 is CASSPRWDRGFDNEQFF. The CDR3 coding sequence is TGTGCCAGCAGCCCGAGATGGGACAGGGGATTCGACAATGAGCAGTTCTTC.

The chain combines TRBV5-6 with TRBJ1-5; D unclear. Trimming shortened V by 0 bases and J by 5 bases, and 9 bases separated the two germline ends. The CDR3 has 14 residues. Per the germline V gene, CDR1 is SGHDT and CDR2 is YYEEEE. CDR3 in DNA: TGTGCCAGCAGCTTGGGAAGAATGCATCAGCCCCAGCATTTT. Translated: CASSLGRMHQPQHF.

This clonotype occurred many times. The chain couples TRBV10-2 to TRBJ2-2; TRBD1 aligns across 8 bases. The junction had 4 bases not matched to a gene; V was cut back by 10 bases and J by 6 bases. CDR1 and CDR2 from the germline V gene are WSHSY and SAAADI. There are 12 residues in the CDR3. CDR3 nucleotides: TGCGCCACTGGACAGGGCCCCGGGGAGCTGTTTTTT. Protein: CATGQGPGELFF.

The chain uses TRBV7-2 and TRBJ2-6, with 9 bases matching TRBD1. The CDR3 is 16 residues long. Germline loops: CDR1 SGHTA, CDR2 FQGNSA. After removal of 7 bases from V and 3 bases from J, the junction contained 7 bases not matched to a gene. CDR3 region: CASIRDRAGGANVLTF. CDR3 DNA sequence: TGTGCCAGCATCCGGGACAGGGCAGGTGGGGCCAACGTCCTGACTTTC.

This clonotype was found many times. The chain combines TRBV10-2 with TRBJ1-1; 9 bases are a match to TRBD1. With V trimmed by 7 bases and J by 5 bases, 8 bases remained unmatched. Germline CDR1 WSHSY, CDR2 SAAADI. There are 14 residues in the CDR3. CDR3 bases: TGCGCCAGCATCCCCGGGACAGGGAGTACTGAAGCTTTCTTT. Its translation: CASIPGTGSTEAFF.

This clonotype was seen a few times. The chain links TRBV27 to TRBJ2-3; D unclear. The CDR3 is 17 residues long. CDR1 is MNHEY, CDR2 SMNVEV, per germline (reference sequence). Trimming took off 7 bases at V and 1 base at J, with 21 bases between the two ends. The DNA for the CDR3 is TGTGCCAGCACCCCTTTTAAGCCCGAACTTGGCACAGATACGCAGTATTTT. It specifies CASTPFKPELGTDTQYF.

This clonotype was found a few times. The CDR3 loop reads CSVERKFQSSYNSPLHF. The CDR3 DNA sequence: TGCAGTGTGGAGAGGAAGTTTCAGAGCTCCTATAATTCACCCCTCCACTTT. The J gene is TRBJ1-6, the V gene TRBV20-1; D not resolved. The CDR3 is 17 amino acids. CDR1 and CDR2 (germline): DFQATT, SNEGSKA (reference sequence). V shed 7 bases and J shed 0 bases, with 19 bases lying between them.

A few counts support this clonotype. The chain joins TRBV29-1 to TRBJ1-1; D gene ambiguous. The length of the CDR3 is 13 residues. Per germline, CDR1 SQVTM and CDR2 ANQGSEA. The ends were cut back, 4 bases at V and 0 bases at J, with 9 bases in the middle. The CDR3 is CSVATDMNTEAFF. CDR3 in DNA: TGCAGCGTTGCAACAGACATGAACACTGAAGCTTTCTTT.

The rearrangement uses TRBV9 and TRBJ1-3; D might be TRBD1 (6 bases). CDR3 length: 16 residues. Trimming took 1 base from V and 0 from J, leaving 11 bases between them. In germline, CDR1 is SGDLS, CDR2 YYNGEE. The CDR3 reads CASSVTGIPSGNTIYF. CDR3 coding DNA: TGTGCCAGCAGCGTAACAGGGATCCCCTCTGGAAACACCATATATTTT.